Included here is one T cell receptor beta chain sequence, with context. This table comes from immunoSEQ multiplex PCR, and its TCRdb copy is limited to in-frame clones, with some not included. The sample holds more than 50,000 clones; around four fifths are singletons and the top ten take approximately 4%. Germline lookup yields CDR1 SGDLS and CDR2 YYNGEE. The CDR3 extends over 13 amino acids. Trimming removed 3 bases from V and 7 bases from J, with 8 bases in between. This entry is derived from a study of OX40 agonist ivuxolimab in advanced cancers. The TCR sequence derives from an adult with an advanced solid tumor such as melanoma, head and neck, liver or kidney cancer. This chain joins TRBV9 and TRBJ1-6; D gene uncertain. Sequencing used CD4+ or CD8+ T cells sorted from blood, obtained in a trial of the OX40 agonist ivuxolimab. The CDR3 nucleotides read TGTGCCAGCAGCGGGGCCGTCAATTCACCCCTCCACTTT. Its translation is CASSGAVNSPLHF.